The 32 T cell receptor beta chains listed next were all sequenced from one sample in a study of technical replicates of blood from several donors. TCRdb's copy holds only in-frame clones and misses some; the assay was immunoSEQ multiplex PCR. This sample carries some 62,000 clones, about 89% of them seen once, and the ten largest clones take about 5.2%. The specimen was PBMCs. The receptors were sampled from a human donor in good health. Some clones in this sample may be carry-over from other donors' samples.

The V and J genes are TRBV11-2 and TRBJ1-3; D is unresolved. There are 11 residues in the CDR3. CDR1 is SGHAT, CDR2 FQNNGV, per germline. V lost 7 bases to trimming and J lost 4 bases, with 5 bases between them. The CDR3 bases are TGTGCCAGCACCCGGGGAAACACCATATATTTT. Residues: CASTRGNTIYF.

The chain carries TRBV21-1 and TRBJ1-1; whether TRBD1, the table's D call, matches the DNA was not checked. TRBV21-1 is described as a pseudogene. CDR3 length: 14 residues. The CDR3: CASSKSRDRGYAFF. The CDR3 DNA reads TGTGCCAGCAGCAAAAGCCGGGACAGGGGTTACGCTTTCTTT.

This chain connects TRBV27 to TRBJ2-1; D not certain. Germline V gene data show CDR1 as MNHEY and CDR2 as SMNVEV (reference sequence). Deletions cut 3 bases from V and 8 bases from J, with 11 bases between. This CDR3 region has 13 residues. DNA of the CDR3: TGTGCCAGCAGTTTTTTTCCGGTCTATGAGCAGTTCTTC. This gives the protein CASSFFPVYEQFF.

The V call is TRBV21-1, the J call TRBJ2-7; TRBD1 was called by the table and not checked on the DNA. TRBV21-1 is designated a pseudogene. The CDR3 contains 14 residues. CDR3 nucleotide sequence: TGTGCCAGCAGCATGACGACAGGGGCCTACGAGCAGTACTTC. Translation gives CASSMTTGAYEQYF.

The V gene is TRBV7-9, the J gene TRBJ2-7, with D perhaps TRBD2 (6 bases). V lost 5 bases, J lost 5 bases, and 10 bases lay in between. CDR3 length: 12 residues. The V gene's germline CDR1 is SEHNR and CDR2 FQNEAQ (reference sequence). The CDR3 nucleotides are TGTGCCAGCAGCCCGACTAGTCACGAGCAGTACTTC. Its protein product is CASSPTSHEQYF.

This chain uses TRBV6-6 with TRBJ1-6; D ambiguous. This CDR3 spans 14 amino acids. Per the germline V gene, CDR1 is MNHNY and CDR2 is SVGAGI (reference sequence). The germline V and J ends were trimmed by 6 bases and 7 bases, with 13 bases remaining between them. CDR3 sequence (DNA): TGTGCCAGCAGCCTGAGGCGGGAGAATTCACCCCTCCACTTT. Residues: CASSLRRENSPLHF.

V usage is TRBV6-6 and J usage is TRBJ2-7, with 9 bases matching TRBD2. Germline trimming cut 2 bases from V and 5 bases from J; bases unmatched to any gene: 7. CDR3 length equals 15 residues. Per germline, CDR1 MNHNY and CDR2 SVGAGI (reference sequence). The CDR3 coding sequence is TGTGCCAGCAGTTACGTTAGCGGGAGTTTCCACGAGCAGTACTTC. Its translation: CASSYVSGSFHEQYF.

V is TRBV5-1 and J is TRBJ1-2, with no clear D. Trimming pared 0 bases from V and 8 bases from J, leaving 23 bases between. Germline V lookup: CDR1 SGHRS, CDR2 YFSETQ. This CDR3 has 17 residues. The CDR3 bases are TGCGCCAGCAGCTTGGAAAACCCCAGGAATTTAGCGGGCGGCTACACCTTC. Translation: CASSLENPRNLAGGYTF.

This chain connects TRBV11-3 to TRBJ2-5; 11 bases are shared with TRBD1. The CDR3 sequence is 15 residues long. Germline CDR1 and CDR2: SGHNT and YENEEA. The junction had 7 bases not matched to a gene; V was cut back by 5 bases and J by 5 bases. DNA of the CDR3: TGTGCCAGCAGCATCAGTGGGACAGGGGGGGAGACCCAGTACTTC. Its protein is CASSISGTGGETQYF.

The table lists this clone with a few counts. The J gene is TRBJ2-1, the V gene TRBV6-1; 9 bases are shared with TRBD2. Germline V lookup: CDR1 MNHNS, CDR2 SASEGT. The CDR3 sequence is 16 residues long. Trimming cost V 4 bases and J 8 bases; bases outside gene matches: 12. As DNA, the CDR3 is TGTGCCAGCAGTGGTAACGTGGCGGGGGGGTTCGATGAGCAGTTCTTC. Its translation: CASSGNVAGGFDEQFF.

The V and J genes are TRBV5-4 and TRBJ2-3, with D uncertain. This CDR3 spans 14 amino acids. Germline V gives CDR1 SGHNT, CDR2 YYREEE (reference sequence). Between the trimmed V and J ends, which lost 1 base and 0 bases, there was a span of 6 bases. CDR3 protein: CASSLTASTDTQYF. CDR3 nucleotide sequence: TGTGCCAGCAGCTTGACAGCTAGCACAGATACGCAGTATTTT.

The chain is built from TRBV19 and TRBJ2-1, with a weak D call TRBD1 (6 bases). There are 13 residues in the CDR3. CDR1 is LNHDA, CDR2 SQIVND, per germline (reference sequence). V was clipped by 3 bases and J by 9 bases, with 12 bases between them. CDR3 nucleotides: TGTGCCAGTAGTATGGCCAACAGGGTTGAGCAGTTCTTC. Its translation is CASSMANRVEQFF.

This clone has more than one count but fewer than ten. This chain connects TRBV5-6 to TRBJ2-1, with 10 bases that match TRBD2. The V segment lost 0 bases and the J segment 10 bases; nucleotides outside the gene matches: 7. This CDR3 comprises 15 residues. CDR1 is SGHDT and CDR2 is YYEEEE in the germline V gene. The CDR3 loop reads CASSLAALAGREQFF. The CDR3 bases are TGTGCCAGCAGCTTGGCCGCACTAGCGGGACGAGAGCAGTTCTTC.

CDR3 in amino acids: CASSAAGGYTEAFF. In nucleotides, the CDR3 is TGCGCCAGCAGCGCCGCCGGGGGTTACACTGAAGCTTTCTTT. The V gene is TRBV5-1, the J gene TRBJ1-1; D may be TRBD1 (5 bases). V was cut by 4 bases and J by 3 bases, with 13 bases left in between. CDR1 is SGHRS and CDR2 is YFSETQ in the germline V gene. CDR3 size: 14 residues.

The V gene is TRBV30, the J gene TRBJ2-3; no definite D call. The CDR3 is made up of 11 amino acids. Looked up from germline, CDR1 is GTSNPN and CDR2 is SVGIG (reference sequence). V was clipped by 4 bases and J by 3 bases, with 5 bases between them. The CDR3 DNA follows: TGTGCCTGGACCTCTACAGATACGCAGTATTTT. Its protein is CAWTSTDTQYF.

The rearrangement uses TRBV5-5 and TRBJ1-4; 9 nucleotides align to TRBD1. V gave up 4 bases and J gave up 7 bases; unmatched junction bases: 5. The CDR3 totals 14 residues. CDR1 SGHKS and CDR2 YYEKEE come from the germline V gene (reference sequence). This CDR3 is CASSRGTGIEKLFF. DNA of the CDR3: TGTGCCAGCAGCCGCGGGACAGGGATTGAAAAACTGTTTTTT.

This chain connects TRBV7-9 to TRBJ2-5, with 7 bases lining up with TRBD1. The ends lost 1 base at V and 2 bases at J; junction bases unmatched: 1. In germline, CDR1 is SEHNR, CDR2 FQNEAQ (reference sequence). The CDR3 totals 14 residues. The CDR3 region has the DNA TGTGCCAGCAGCTTAGTGGGACAGCAAGAGACCCAGTACTTC. It encodes CASSLVGQQETQYF.

The J gene is TRBJ1-2, the V gene TRBV5-4; 8 bases line up with TRBD1. CDR3 length: 14 residues. Per germline, CDR1 SGHNT and CDR2 YYREEE (reference sequence). V trimming: 1 base; J trimming: 8 bases; junction bases outside the gene matches: 7. The CDR3 DNA reads as TGTGCCAGCAGCTTGCAGGGGGCGCGTAAGGGCTACACCTTC. It codes for CASSLQGARKGYTF.

The chain links TRBV5-1 to TRBJ2-7; 9 nucleotides match TRBD1. From germline, CDR1 is SGHRS and CDR2 YFSETQ. This CDR3 spans 16 amino acids. V dropped 3 bases and J dropped 6; count of bases not matched to a gene: 13. CDR3 DNA sequence: TGCGCCAGCAGCTCCTCAATCCGGACAGGGGAGGGCGAGCAGTACTTC. Translating gives CASSSSIRTGEGEQYF.

The chain has TRBV7-2 and TRBJ1-2; 9 bases fit TRBD1. The CDR3 runs to 14 residues. Unmatched junction bases numbered 12, after V lost 5 bases and J lost 11 bases. Germline assignment: CDR1 SGHTA and CDR2 FQGNSA. CDR3 loop: CASSRDRDRTKYTF. The CDR3 DNA reads as TGTGCCAGCAGCAGGGACAGGGACCGAACCAAGTACACCTTC.

The V and J genes are TRBV19 and TRBJ1-1; 9 bases map to TRBD1. The V and J ends lost 7 bases and 0 bases, in that order; junction bases with no gene match: 9. Germline V gene lookup returns CDR1 LNHDA and CDR2 SQIVND (reference sequence). This CDR3 has 16 amino acids. Here the CDR3 reads CASTPERQGVNTEAFF. The CDR3 coding sequence is TGTGCCAGTACCCCAGAAAGACAGGGGGTGAACACTGAAGCTTTCTTT.

The chain joins TRBV6-1 to TRBJ2-3, with 9 bases aligning to TRBD1. Germline loops: CDR1 MNHNS, CDR2 SASEGT. The ends lost 7 bases at V and 4 bases at J; junction bases unmatched: 9. The CDR3 spans 15 residues. This chain's CDR3 is CASTKDRGGPDTQYF. The CDR3, as DNA: TGTGCCAGCACCAAGGACAGGGGAGGGCCAGATACGCAGTATTTT.

This chain links TRBV6-6 with TRBJ2-3; 9 bases align to TRBD2. The CDR3 runs 14 residues. Germline loops: CDR1 MNHNY, CDR2 SVGAGI (reference sequence). Trimming removed 6 bases from V and 8 bases from J; junction bases left unmatched: 9. This chain's CDR3 is CASRGPSGEGTQYF. The CDR3, as DNA: TGTGCCAGCAGAGGCCCTAGCGGGGAAGGTACGCAGTATTTT.

V is TRBV7-8 and J is TRBJ1-5; D may be TRBD1 (5 bases). Trimming took off 1 base at V and 7 bases at J, with 11 bases between the two ends. Germline V lookup: CDR1 SGHVS, CDR2 FQNEAQ. The CDR3 has 14 residues. The CDR3 DNA sequence: TGTGCCAGCAGCTTAGAGGCAGGGTACCAGCCCCAGCATTTT. It codes for CASSLEAGYQPQHF.

The chain employs TRBV4-1 and TRBJ2-7; 7 bases map to TRBD1. The CDR3 totals 20 residues. V shed 0 bases, J shed 0 bases, and the junction held 17 bases outside the gene matches. CDR1 and CDR2 (germline): MGHRA, YSYEKL. This chain's CDR3 is CASSQDRYRGPGALSYEQYF. The CDR3 DNA follows: TGCGCCAGCAGCCAAGATAGGTATAGGGGGCCCGGGGCTCTCTCCTACGAGCAGTACTTC.

The chain recombines TRBV7-2 with TRBJ2-7; 8 bases line up with TRBD2. The CDR3 runs 16 residues. CDR1 SGHTA and CDR2 FQGNSA come from the germline V gene. The J segment lost 0 bases and the V segment lost 3 bases, leaving 7 bases of the junction unmatched. The CDR3 region has the DNA TGTGCCAGCAGCTTCCTAGCGGGCGCCTACTCCTACGAGCAGTACTTC. Amino acids: CASSFLAGAYSYEQYF.

This clone has a single count. This chain connects TRBV15 to TRBJ2-7, with 8 bases aligning to TRBD1. Trimming removed 6 bases from V and 3 bases from J; junction bases left unmatched: 7. Germline V gene data show CDR1 as LNHNV and CDR2 as YYDKDF (reference sequence). This CDR3 is built from 14 residues. The CDR3 sequence is CATRRTGYDYEQYF. DNA of the CDR3: TGTGCCACCAGGCGGACAGGGTACGACTACGAGCAGTACTTC.

This chain links TRBV19 with TRBJ2-2, with a tentative D call TRBD1 (6 bases). The V and J ends lost 4 bases and 2 bases respectively, with 17 bases between them. Germline lookup yields CDR1 LNHDA and CDR2 SQIVND (reference sequence). The CDR3 contains 17 residues. The CDR3: CASSKILTGPNTGELFF. The CDR3 bases are TGTGCCAGTAGTAAAATACTGACAGGTCCCAACACCGGGGAGCTGTTTTTT.

The V and J genes are TRBV9 and TRBJ1-1; no reliable D call. Per germline, CDR1 SGDLS and CDR2 YYNGEE. This CDR3 is built from 15 residues. Trimming cost V 0 bases and J 0 bases, with 9 bases left between them. CDR3 nucleotide sequence: TGTGCCAGCAGCGTAGGTGGCAACATGAACACTGAAGCTTTCTTT. Its protein product is CASSVGGNMNTEAFF.

The genes are TRBV11-2 and TRBJ1-3, with a tentative D call TRBD1 (6 bases). CDR1 and CDR2 (germline): SGHAT, FQNNGV. The V gene lost 5 bases and the J gene lost 3 bases, with 14 bases spanning the gap. This CDR3 has 15 amino acids. DNA of the CDR3: TGTGCCAGCAGCCCATCGGGGGGCAGTGGAAACACCATATATTTT. As protein: CASSPSGGSGNTIYF.

V gene TRBV18 combines with J gene TRBJ1-6; D uncertain. The CDR3 length is 15 residues. V was trimmed by 2 bases and J by 14 bases, leaving 19 bases between them. Germline CDR1 is KGHSH and CDR2 is LQKENI. CDR3 in amino acids: CASSPFESEYVALHF. The CDR3 region has the DNA TGTGCCAGCTCACCATTTGAGTCCGAATACGTGGCCCTCCACTTT.

The rearrangement links TRBV7-9 to TRBJ1-6, with D perhaps matching TRBD1 (5 bases). V lost 4 bases, J lost 7 bases, and 11 bases lay in between. Germline CDR1 and CDR2: SEHNR and FQNEAQ (reference sequence). The CDR3 is 14 amino acids. The CDR3, as DNA: TGTGCCAGCAGCTCAGGGTATTCGAATTCACCCCTCCACTTT. Its protein is CASSSGYSNSPLHF.